Below, one TCR beta chain is given with its context. Its antigen remains unknown. This sample is drawn from a study of PD-1 blockade in classical Hodgkin lymphoma. Whole-study context: It was nivolumab at 3 mg/kg, given intravenously every 2 weeks, that patients received. Whole-study findings and limits: Reported baseline diversity: healthy donors highest, relapsed/refractory patients lowest. By C4D1, CD4+ diversity increased significantly, especially in complete responders. The authors have not defined what causes the repertoire differences, possibly disease activity or prior therapy.

In every patient, relapse followed autologous stem cell transplantation, while exposure to brentuximab vedotin differed. V shed 6 bases and J shed 8 bases, with 19 bases lying between them. Germline assignment: CDR1 LNHDA and CDR2 SQIVND (reference sequence). CDR3 length: 14 amino acids. TCRdb's table, derived via immunoSEQ multiplex PCR, lists solely in-frame clones and lacks some. The data show tens of thousands of clones, with 70% to 80% seen just once and approximately 44% held by the top ten. This receptor was obtained from a human donor with classical Hodgkin lymphoma. The sequenced sample was peripheral blood mononuclear cells (PBMCs), obtained before the second cycle of nivolumab. The chain is built from TRBV19 and TRBJ1-2, with D possibly matching TRBD1 (5 bases). The CDR3 spells CASRTAGLLGGYTF. CDR3 nucleotides: TGTGCCAGTAGGACGGCAGGGCTCTTGGGGGGCTACACCTTC.